The rows below give T cell receptor beta chains drawn from one sample of a study of beta chain features in type 1 diabetes. Method: immunoSEQ multiplex PCR; TCRdb's copy keeps in-frame clones and lacks some. The sample consists of roughly 500,000 clones, about 29% of them appearing once. The sample consisted of naive CD4+ T cells from blood. Source of these receptors: a young man in good health. Both conserved end residues are part of each CDR3. D genes are given only for firm matches. A clone size is listed for some rows: how often the clone was seen (once, few, many), or a class if it is expanded.

TRBV7-8	-	-	TRBJ2-5	TGTGCCAGCAGCTTCGAGGGCCAAGAGACCCAGTACTTC	CASSFEGQETQYF
TRBV30	-	-	TRBJ2-7	TGTGCCTGGAGTGCGCTCAACGAGCAGTACTTC	CAWSALNEQYF
TRBV18	few	-	TRBJ2-6	TGTGCCAGCTCCCTCCAAATCTCTGGGGCCAACGTCCTGACTTTC	CASSLQISGANVLTF
TRBV30	once	TRBD1	TRBJ1-2	TGTGCCTGGAGTGTACTTCGGGACAGGGTCTTTGGCTACACCTTC	CAWSVLRDRVFGYTF
TRBV7-3	few	TRBD1	TRBJ2-2	TGTGCCAGCAGCCCCCGGACAGGGGAGGCCGGGGAGCTGTTTTTT	CASSPRTGEAGELFF
TRBV4-3	few	-	TRBJ1-4	TGCGCCAGCAGCCGTGGTACCTTTGCAACTAATGAAAAACTGTTTTTT	CASSRGTFATNEKLFF
TRBV13	few	TRBD2	TRBJ2-1	TGTGCCAGCAGCCCTCGAAGGGCTAGCGGGAGGGGAAATGAGCAGTTCTTC	CASSPRRASGRGNEQFF
TRBV30	-	-	TRBJ2-1	TGTGCCTTGGCCGTAAATGAGCAGTTCTTC	CALAVNEQFF
TRBV18	-	-	TRBJ2-7	TGTGCCAGCTCACCAAGCTTTGCCTACGAGCAGTACTTC	CASSPSFAYEQYF
TRBV5-4	-	TRBD2	TRBJ2-1	TGTGCCAGCAGCTCCACTAGCGGGTCCTACAATGAGCAGTTCTTC	CASSSTSGSYNEQFF
TRBV27	-	-	TRBJ1-5	TGTGCCAGCAGCCCTCTAACAGGGATTAGCAATCAGCCCCAGCATTTT	CASSPLTGISNQPQHF
TRBV5-6	-	-	TRBJ1-2	TGTGCCAGCAGCCCCCCCGCCTGGGAGGGAGGAGGCTACACCTTC	CASSPPAWEGGGYTF
TRBV9	-	-	TRBJ2-1	TGTGCCAGCAGCGTTCAGGGGACGAATGAGCAGTTCTTC	CASSVQGTNEQFF
TRBV4-3	-	-	TRBJ2-1	TGCGCCAGCAGCCAAGAGTCCAGCGGGCATTACAATGAGCAGTTCTTC	CASSQESSGHYNEQFF
TRBV14	-	-	TRBJ2-1	TGTGCCAGCAGCACGGGACCGAGGAATGAGCAGTTCTTC	CASSTGPRNEQFF
TRBV9	-	TRBD1	TRBJ2-5	TGTGCCAGCAGCGTGACAGGGGCCTCGGGAGAGACCCAGTACTTC	CASSVTGASGETQYF
TRBV6-6	-	-	TRBJ2-7	TGTGCCAGCAGTCCACGGGACCCCTTTACCGAGCAGTACTTC	CASSPRDPFTEQYF
TRBV7-9	few	-	TRBJ2-4	TGTGCCAGCAGCTTAAGGGGCGCGGACATTCAGTACTTC	CASSLRGADIQYF
TRBV20-1	-	-	TRBJ1-1	TGCAGTGCTAGGGGCACTGAAGCTTTCTTT	CSARGTEAFF
TRBV7-6	-	TRBD2	TRBJ2-4	TGTGCCAGCAGCTCCACTCCAAGCGGGAGTGCGACCAAAAACATTCAGTACTTC	CASSSTPSGSATKNIQYF
TRBV11-3	-	TRBD2	TRBJ2-3	TGTGCCAGCAGCTTAGGCGCAACTAGCGGGGTTGGTGATACGCAGTATTTT	CASSLGATSGVGDTQYF
TRBV9	-	-	TRBJ2-6	TGTGCCAGCAGCGTAGTGTCTGGGGCCAACGTCCTGACTTTC	CASSVVSGANVLTF
TRBV10-3	-	-	TRBJ1-1	TGTGCCATCAGTGAGCTAGGGAACACTGAAGCTTTCTTT	CAISELGNTEAFF
TRBV11-3	once	-	TRBJ1-4	TGTGCCAGCAGCGCTCGGGCGGGGGAGGAAAAACTGTTTTTT	CASSARAGEEKLFF
TRBV29-1	-	-	TRBJ1-4	TGCAGCGCTAGGACAGTAAATGAAAAACTGTTTTTT	CSARTVNEKLFF
TRBV7-2	few	-	TRBJ2-7	TGTGCCAGCAGCCCGTGGCGTATGTACGAGCAGTACTTC	CASSPWRMYEQYF
TRBV30	-	TRBD1	TRBJ1-3	TGTGCCTGGAGTGCCGACAGGGTCGGAAACACCATATATTTT	CAWSADRVGNTIYF
TRBV6-6	few	-	TRBJ1-1	TGTGCCAGCGAGGAGGGTCTTTACACTGAAGCTTTCTTT	CASEEGLYTEAFF
TRBV18	-	TRBD1	TRBJ1-6	TGTGCCAGCTCTCCTTGGACAGGGTCGGACTCACCCCTCCACTTT	CASSPWTGSDSPLHF
TRBV14	-	-	TRBJ2-5	TGTGCCAGCAGCCAAGCCCGCCGGGAGACCCAGTACTTC	CASSQARRETQYF
TRBV29-1	few	-	TRBJ1-1	TGCAGCGTTGGAAACAGCTACACTGAAGCTTTCTTT	CSVGNSYTEAFF
TRBV28	-	-	TRBJ2-7	TGTGCCAGCAGTTTATTGTACGAGCAGTACTTC	CASSLLYEQYF
TRBV28	-	TRBD2	TRBJ2-1	TGTGCCAGCAGTTATTCCCCACCCCGACTAGCGGGATTGGATGAGCAGTTCTTC	CASSYSPPRLAGLDEQFF
TRBV5-4	-	TRBD2	TRBJ2-4	TGTGCCAGCAGCTTGGCGGGGACTAGCGGGATTGCCAAAAACATTCAGTACTTC	CASSLAGTSGIAKNIQYF
TRBV10-3	few	-	TRBJ2-1	TGTGCCATCAGTGCCGGGACCTTCGAGCAGTTCTTC	CAISAGTFEQFF
TRBV21-1	-	-	TRBJ1-5	TGTGCCAGCAGCAGCCTCCCCGAGGGCTATAGCAATCAGCCCCAGCATTTT	CASSSLPEGYSNQPQHF
TRBV29-1	-	TRBD1	TRBJ2-7	TGCAGCGTCAGGACAGGGGGGATATACGAGCAGTACTTC	CSVRTGGIYEQYF
TRBV9	-	TRBD1	TRBJ2-1	TGTGCCAGCAGCACACCCGGGACAGGGGTCAATGAGCAGTTCTTC	CASSTPGTGVNEQFF
TRBV9	few	-	TRBJ2-3	TGTGCCAGCAGCGTAGGAATCAGTGATACGCAGTATTTT	CASSVGISDTQYF
TRBV29-1	-	TRBD2	TRBJ2-3	TGCAGCGCTAAAGGACTAGCGAGCATAACAGATACGCAGTATTTT	CSAKGLASITDTQYF
TRBV9	-	-	TRBJ2-5	TGTGCCAGCAGCGTAGCTGGGGGACTCTCGGAGACCCAGTACTTC	CASSVAGGLSETQYF
TRBV5-1	few	-	TRBJ2-1	TGCGCCAGCAGTTTGGCAGGATCCTACAATGAGCAGTTCTTC	CASSLAGSYNEQFF
TRBV18	few	-	TRBJ2-2	TGTGCCAGCTCAACAAGAACGGCCGGGGAGCTGTTTTTT	CASSTRTAGELFF
TRBV28	few	-	TRBJ2-1	TGTGCCAGCAGGACAGCTTACAATGAGCAGTTCTTC	CASRTAYNEQFF
TRBV20-1	-	-	TRBJ2-3	TGCAGTGCTAGTAGCGACCGTACGCAGTATTTT	CSASSDRTQYF